The 23 T cell receptor beta chains presented below share a single source sample, sequenced in a study of blood T cell repertoires in COVID-19. The protocol was immunoSEQ multiplex PCR, while the TCRdb copy is restricted to in-frame clones and leaves out a portion. The sample includes hundreds of thousands of clones, roughly 90% of them seen just once. Material: peripheral blood. The receptors shown here come from a woman between 65 and 79 years old with COVID-19, enrolled during active disease.

The J gene is TRBJ2-4, the V gene TRBV27, with 7 bases identical to TRBD2. Germline lookup yields CDR1 MNHEY and CDR2 SMNVEV (reference sequence). The CDR3 has 19 residues. The junction had 20 bases not matched to a gene; V was cut back by 6 bases and J by 3 bases. The CDR3 DNA is TGTGCCAGCAGGCCAAGGGAGGGAGTACCCGGGAGTGGCAAAAACATTCAGTACTTC. It translates to CASRPREGVPGSGKNIQYF.

The chain recombines TRBV20-1 with TRBJ2-7, with 9 bases identical to TRBD1. V dropped 3 bases and J dropped 5; count of bases not matched to a gene: 17. Germline CDR1 and CDR2: DFQATT and SNEGSKA (reference sequence). The CDR3 extends over 17 amino acids. This CDR3 is CSASYGYEQGAVDEQYF. CDR3 bases: TGCAGTGCTAGTTACGGATACGAACAGGGGGCGGTAGACGAGCAGTACTTC.

This chain links TRBV7-2 with TRBJ1-5; D is unresolved. V was pared by 2 bases and J by 9 bases, with 11 bases between. From germline, CDR1 is SGHTA and CDR2 FQGNSA. The CDR3 has 13 residues. The CDR3 nucleotides are TGTGCCAGCAGCTTACGGGAAGACTGGCCCCAGCATTTT. Residues: CASSLREDWPQHF. Full variable domain (rest looked up from reference TRBV7-2 and TRBJ1-5): GAGVSQSPSNKVTEKGKDVELRCDPISGHTALYWYRQSLGQGLEFLIYFQGNSAPDKSGLPSDRFSAERTGGSVSTLTIQRTQQEDSAVYLCASSLREDWPQHFGDGTRLSIL.

The chain employs TRBV27 and TRBJ1-6; D is unresolved. Germline lookup yields CDR1 MNHEY and CDR2 SMNVEV (reference sequence). V was shortened by 3 bases and J by 0 bases, with 9 bases between the two germline ends. This CDR3 comprises 16 residues. The CDR3 coding sequence is TGTGCCAGCAGTTTTAGCCGAAGCTCCTATAATTCACCCCTCCACTTT. Protein product: CASSFSRSSYNSPLHF.

The J gene is TRBJ2-6, the V gene TRBV28; D might be TRBD2 (7 bases). From germline, CDR1 is MDHEN and CDR2 SYDVKM. Trimming removed 5 bases from V and 2 bases from J, with 10 bases in between. The CDR3 is 15 amino acids. CDR3 residues: CASSEGGAGANVLTF. DNA for the CDR3: TGTGCCAGCAGTGAGGGGGGGGCTGGGGCCAACGTCCTGACTTTC.

This clone came up once. The V gene is TRBV6-6, the J gene TRBJ1-1; TRBD1 matches 7 bases. Germline V gene sequence: CDR1 MNHNY, CDR2 SVGAGI (reference sequence). The CDR3 runs 15 residues. The V segment lost 4 bases and the J segment 0 bases; nucleotides outside the gene matches: 5. The CDR3 coding sequence is TGTGCCAGCAGTTTCCCGGGACAGATGAACACTGAAGCTTTCTTT. As protein: CASSFPGQMNTEAFF.

This chain links TRBV5-1 with TRBJ2-2, with 15 bases fitting TRBD2. The germline V gene has CDR1 SGHRS and CDR2 YFSETQ. V lost 4 bases and J lost 5; bases outside the gene matches: 15. The CDR3 has 20 amino acids. CDR3 amino acids: CASSPRTSGGAYSRTGELFF. For the CDR3, the DNA is TGCGCCAGCAGCCCTCGGACTAGCGGGGGGGCCTATTCTCGAACCGGGGAGCTGTTTTTT.

The genes are TRBV19 and TRBJ1-1, with 7 bases fitting TRBD1. The CDR3 is 13 residues long. Looked up from germline, CDR1 is LNHDA and CDR2 is SQIVND (reference sequence). With 4 bases clipped from V and 2 bases from J, the junction kept 1 base outside the gene matches. The chain's CDR3 is CASSTGGNTEAFF. The CDR3 region has the DNA TGTGCCAGTAGTACAGGGGGAAACACTGAAGCTTTCTTT.

The table lists this clone with a count of one. This CDR3 reads CASSGGEVRGNTIYF. The CDR3 DNA sequence: TGTGCCAGCAGTGGGGGAGAAGTTAGAGGAAACACCATATATTTT. V usage is TRBV2 and J usage is TRBJ1-3; no clear D gene. Germline CDR1 and CDR2: SNHLY and FYNNEI. This CDR3 has 15 residues. V was trimmed by 4 bases and J by 4 bases, leaving 14 bases between them.

The chain employs TRBV7-9 and TRBJ1-6; the D is unclear. The V end lost 1 base, the J end lost 10 bases, and 5 bases lay between the germline ends. Per the germline V gene, CDR1 is SEHNR and CDR2 is FQNEAQ (reference sequence). The CDR3 totals 12 residues. In nucleotides, the CDR3 is TGTGCCAGCAGCTTAGGACACTCACCCCTCCACTTT. Translated: CASSLGHSPLHF.

The chain combines TRBV30 with TRBJ1-5; 7 bases are a match to TRBD1. Germline lookup yields CDR1 GTSNPN and CDR2 SVGIG (reference sequence). V dropped 1 base and J dropped 6; count of bases not matched to a gene: 3. CDR3 length: 13 residues. CDR3 loop: CAWSEGGGQPQHF. The CDR3 bases are TGTGCCTGGAGTGAAGGGGGCGGTCAGCCCCAGCATTTT.

CDR3 residues: CASSVSLNTEAFF. The CDR3 DNA reads TGTGCCAGCAGCGTCAGTTTGAACACTGAAGCTTTCTTT. The chain uses TRBV3-1 (or the pseudogene TRBV3-2) and TRBJ1-1; D not certain. Germline V gene data show CDR1 as LGHDT and CDR2 as YNNKEL (reference sequence). Trimming stripped 5 bases from V and 0 bases from J, with 7 bases between. The CDR3 is 13 residues long.

The chain has TRBV9 and TRBJ2-1; D is perhaps TRBD1 (5 bases). CDR3 length equals 15 residues. The V end lost 0 bases, the J end lost 7 bases, and 14 bases lay between the germline ends. CDR1 is SGDLS and CDR2 is YYNGEE in the germline V gene. The CDR3 region is CASSVGRGGANEQFF. Written as DNA, the CDR3 is TGTGCCAGCAGCGTAGGTAGGGGCGGAGCTAATGAGCAGTTCTTC.

This clone was seen just once. The rearrangement links TRBV20-1 to TRBJ1-5, with 7 bases aligning to TRBD1. Germline loops: CDR1 DFQATT, CDR2 SNEGSKA (reference sequence). Trimming took 3 bases from V and 5 from J; bases not matched to a gene: 7. The CDR3 is made up of 14 amino acids. This CDR3 reads CSASKGQPYQPQHF. CDR3 nucleotide sequence: TGCAGTGCTAGTAAGGGACAGCCTTATCAGCCCCAGCATTTT.

The chain has TRBV29-1 and TRBJ1-1; D may be TRBD1 (6 bases). This CDR3 contains 13 residues. The V and J ends lost 3 bases and 1 base respectively, with 9 bases between them. Germline CDR1 reads SQVTM; CDR2 reads ANQGSEA. As DNA, the CDR3 is TGCAGCGTTGAGGGGGCCCCGAACACTGAAGCTTTCTTT. This sequence encodes CSVEGAPNTEAFF.

Here the CDR3 DNA reads TGTGCCACCAGCGCTACGCTAGCAGGGGCCTACAATGAGCAGTTCTTC. It translates to CATSATLAGAYNEQFF. The chain employs TRBV24-1 and TRBJ2-1; TRBD1 might be the D (6 bases). V lost 7 bases to trimming and J lost 2 bases, with 17 bases between them. The CDR3 contains 16 residues. CDR1 and CDR2 (germline): KGHDR, SFDVKD.

This chain joins TRBV7-2 and TRBJ1-2; TRBD1 is a possible D gene (6 bases). The CDR3 spans 14 residues. Trimming pared 0 bases from V and 4 bases from J, leaving 9 bases between. Germline CDR1 and CDR2: SGHTA and FQGNSA. CDR3: CASSLAGQIYGYTF. DNA of the CDR3: TGTGCCAGCAGCTTAGCAGGACAGATCTATGGCTACACCTTC.

This clone was picked up one time. The chain is built from TRBV5-4 and TRBJ2-3; perhaps TRBD2 as D (5 bases). The CDR3 runs to 13 residues. V was shortened by 3 bases and J by 3 bases, with 8 bases between the two germline ends. Germline V gene data show CDR1 as SGHNT and CDR2 as YYREEE (reference sequence). The CDR3 nucleotides are TGTGCCAGCAGCTCGGGGATAACAGATACGCAGTATTTT. This sequence encodes CASSSGITDTQYF.

The V call is TRBV5-6, the J call TRBJ2-5, with 9 nucleotides matching TRBD2. Looked up from germline, CDR1 is SGHDT and CDR2 is YYEEEE. J gave up 5 bases and V 4 bases, and 6 bases lay outside the gene matches. The CDR3 runs to 14 residues. CDR3 region: CASSLGTSYETQYF. CDR3 nucleotide sequence: TGTGCCAGCAGCCTGGGGACTAGCTACGAGACCCAGTACTTC.

In DNA, the CDR3 is TGTGCCAGTAGCCCTAAAATAATTACCGGGACAGGGAATTATGGCTACACCTTC. Its protein is CASSPKIITGTGNYGYTF. The chain recombines TRBV19 with TRBJ1-2; 9 bases line up with TRBD1. There are 18 residues in the CDR3. J was trimmed by 5 bases and V by 6 bases; bases with no gene match: 19. Germline V gene lookup returns CDR1 LNHDA and CDR2 SQIVND (reference sequence).

This clone was detected a few times. V and J are TRBV5-1 and TRBJ1-1; tentative D call: TRBD1 (5 bases). V shed 3 bases and J shed 1 base, with 13 bases lying between them. The germline CDR1 and CDR2 sequences are SGHRS and YFSETQ. CDR3 length: 15 residues. CDR3 nucleotides: TGCGCCAGCAGCTCCTTCACAGGCCGGAACACTGAAGCTTTCTTT. Translation: CASSSFTGRNTEAFF. The whole variable domain, remainder taken from reference TRBV5-1 and TRBJ1-1, is KAGVTQTPRYLIKTRGQQVTLSCSPISGHRSVSWYQQTPGQGLQFLFEYFSETQRNKGNFPGRFSGRQFSNSRSEMNVSTLELGDSALYLCASSSFTGRNTEAFFGQGTRLTVV.

The gene calls are TRBV11-3 and TRBJ2-3; the match to TRBD2 covers 7 bases. Germline loops: CDR1 SGHNT, CDR2 YENEEA. Trimming at V came to 5 bases and at J to 4 bases, leaving 15 bases not matched to a gene. The CDR3 length is 17 residues. The CDR3 DNA follows: TGTGCCAGCAGCCACGACGGGCGCGGGGGTGCGGCAGATACGCAGTATTTT. Its translation: CASSHDGRGGAADTQYF.

V gene TRBV30 combines with J gene TRBJ1-6, with D unresolved. This CDR3 is 11 amino acids long. Per germline, CDR1 GTSNPN and CDR2 SVGIG (reference sequence). V was trimmed by 1 base and J by 7 bases, leaving 2 bases between them. The CDR3 coding sequence is TGTGCCTGGAGTGCAAATTCACCCCTCCACTTT. Protein product: CAWSANSPLHF.